Below are 7 T cell receptor beta chains sequenced from a single sample in a study of blood T cell repertoires in COVID-19. Only in-frame clones appear in the TCRdb table, and some are missing; sequencing was by immunoSEQ multiplex PCR. Of around 150,000 clones listed, around 80% are singletons. Sequencing input: peripheral blood. The source of these receptors is a woman aged 80 or over with acute or convalescent COVID-19.

This chain uses TRBV10-3 with TRBJ2-1; 9 nucleotides agree with TRBD2. The V gene's germline CDR1 is ENHRY and CDR2 SYGVKD. The CDR3 is 15 amino acids. V shed 3 bases and J 9 bases; nucleotides not matched to a gene: 9. CDR3 DNA: TGTGCCATCAGTGACTCCAGCGGGAGGAACGGTGAGCAGTTCTTC. This sequence encodes CAISDSSGRNGEQFF.

In its sample, this clone was seen once. The chain couples TRBV28 to TRBJ2-1; D possibly corresponds to TRBD1 (6 bases). V lost 4 bases to trimming and J lost 8 bases, with 18 bases between them. Looked up from germline, CDR1 is MDHEN and CDR2 is SYDVKM. CDR3 length: 15 amino acids. CDR3 amino acids: CASSSGALSTDEQFF. The CDR3 DNA is TGTGCCAGCAGTTCAGGGGCACTTTCTACGGATGAGCAGTTCTTC.

This chain joins TRBV15 and TRBJ1-2, with D possibly TRBD1 on 5 matching bases. Germline loops: CDR1 LNHNV, CDR2 YYDKDF (reference sequence). The CDR3 runs to 14 residues. Deletions cut 0 bases from V and 3 bases from J, with 8 bases between. The CDR3 loop reads CATSRDPGHYGYTF. CDR3 bases: TGTGCCACCAGCAGAGATCCAGGGCACTATGGCTACACCTTC.

V and J are TRBV30 and TRBJ1-3; D perhaps matches TRBD1 (6 bases). The CDR3 length is 14 residues. Trimming left V 3 bases short and J 7 bases short, with 16 bases between. Germline V gene data show CDR1 as GTSNPN and CDR2 as SVGIG (reference sequence). In DNA, the CDR3 is TGTGCCTGGAGACTCGGACAGACGACGAACACCATATATTTT. Amino acid sequence: CAWRLGQTTNTIYF.

This chain links TRBV6-5 with TRBJ1-2; no reliable D call. Germline CDR1 and CDR2: MNHEY and SVGAGI. The CDR3 contains 13 residues. V was trimmed by 5 bases and J by 4 bases, leaving 11 bases between them. DNA for the CDR3: TGTGCCAGCAGTCGAGGGTCTTCCTATGGCTACACCTTC. It encodes CASSRGSSYGYTF.

The rearrangement joins TRBV2 to TRBJ1-1, with D perhaps matching TRBD1 (5 bases). Germline V gene sequence: CDR1 SNHLY, CDR2 FYNNEI. The CDR3 is 13 amino acids. V gave up 2 bases and J gave up 2 bases, with 6 bases separating them. The CDR3 is CASSETGNTEAFF. The CDR3 nucleotides are TGTGCCAGCAGTGAAACAGGAAACACTGAAGCTTTCTTT.

The chain links TRBV10-3 to TRBJ1-2; 11 bases fit TRBD1. CDR3 length: 15 amino acids. The V gene's germline CDR1 is ENHRY and CDR2 SYGVKD. V lost 4 bases and J lost 0; bases outside the gene matches: 1. In DNA, the CDR3 is TGTGCCATCAGTGCGGGACAGGGGGCTAACTATGGCTACACCTTC. Protein: CAISAGQGANYGYTF.